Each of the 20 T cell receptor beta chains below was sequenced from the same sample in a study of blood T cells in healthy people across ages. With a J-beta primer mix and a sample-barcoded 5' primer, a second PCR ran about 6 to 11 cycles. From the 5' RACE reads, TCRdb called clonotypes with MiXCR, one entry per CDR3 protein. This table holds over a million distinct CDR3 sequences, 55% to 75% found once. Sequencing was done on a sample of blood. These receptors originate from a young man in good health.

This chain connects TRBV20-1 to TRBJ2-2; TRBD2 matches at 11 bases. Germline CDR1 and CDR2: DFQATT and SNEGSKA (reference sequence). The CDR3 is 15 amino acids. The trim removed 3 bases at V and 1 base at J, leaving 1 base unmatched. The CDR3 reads CSARGLAVNTGELFF. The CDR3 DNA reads TGCAGTGCTAGGGGACTAGCGGTGAACACCGGGGAGCTGTTTTTT.

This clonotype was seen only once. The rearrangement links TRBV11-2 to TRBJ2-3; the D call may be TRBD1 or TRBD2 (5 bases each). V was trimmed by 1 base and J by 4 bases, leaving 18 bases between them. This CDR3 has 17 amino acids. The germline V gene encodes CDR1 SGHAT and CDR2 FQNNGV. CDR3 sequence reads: CASSLVGASVIADTQYF. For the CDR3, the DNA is TGTGCCAGCAGCTTAGTCGGGGCATCGGTGATAGCAGATACGCAGTATTTT.

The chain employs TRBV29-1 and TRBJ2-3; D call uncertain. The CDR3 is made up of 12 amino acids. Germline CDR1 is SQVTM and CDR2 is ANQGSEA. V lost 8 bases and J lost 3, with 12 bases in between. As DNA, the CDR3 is TGCAGCACAATAAAATTTACAGATACGCAGTATTTT. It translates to CSTIKFTDTQYF.

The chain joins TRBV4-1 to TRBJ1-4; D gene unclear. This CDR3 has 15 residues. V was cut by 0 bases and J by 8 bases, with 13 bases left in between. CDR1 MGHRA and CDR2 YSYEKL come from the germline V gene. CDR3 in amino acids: CASSQDTGAAEKLFF. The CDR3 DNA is TGCGCCAGCAGCCAAGATACCGGAGCAGCCGAAAAACTGTTTTTT.

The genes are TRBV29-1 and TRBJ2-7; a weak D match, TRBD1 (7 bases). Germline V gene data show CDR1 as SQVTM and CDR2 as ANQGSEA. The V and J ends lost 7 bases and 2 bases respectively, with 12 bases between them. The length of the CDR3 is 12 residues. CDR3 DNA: TGCAGCGCTGGGGGGACAGCCTACGAGCAGTACTTC. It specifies CSAGGTAYEQYF.

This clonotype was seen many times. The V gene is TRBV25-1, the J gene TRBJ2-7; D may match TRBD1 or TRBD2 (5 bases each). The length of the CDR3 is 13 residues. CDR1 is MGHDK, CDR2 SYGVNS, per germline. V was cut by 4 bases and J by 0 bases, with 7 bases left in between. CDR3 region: CASSGDRSYEQYF. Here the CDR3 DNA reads TGTGCCAGCAGTGGGGACCGCTCCTACGAGCAGTACTTC.

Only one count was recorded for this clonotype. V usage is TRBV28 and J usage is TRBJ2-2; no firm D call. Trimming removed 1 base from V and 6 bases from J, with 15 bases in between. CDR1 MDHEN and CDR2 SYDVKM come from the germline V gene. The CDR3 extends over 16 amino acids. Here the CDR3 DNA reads TGTGCCAGCAGTTTATCGGGTCCCGTGCCGTCCGGGGAGCTGTTTTTT. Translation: CASSLSGPVPSGELFF.

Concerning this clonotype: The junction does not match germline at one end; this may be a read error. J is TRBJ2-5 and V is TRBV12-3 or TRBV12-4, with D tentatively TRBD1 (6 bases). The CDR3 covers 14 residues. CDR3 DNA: TGTGCCAGCAGTCTCCAGGGGATCCAAGAGACCCGGTACTTC. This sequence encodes CASSLQGIQETRYF.

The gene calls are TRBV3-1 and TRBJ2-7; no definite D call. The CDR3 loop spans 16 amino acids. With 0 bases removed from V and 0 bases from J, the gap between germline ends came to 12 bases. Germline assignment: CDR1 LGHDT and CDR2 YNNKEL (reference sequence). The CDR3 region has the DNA TGTGCCAGCAGCCAAGACCCAGATCTTCGCTCCTACGAGCAGTACTTC. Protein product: CASSQDPDLRSYEQYF.

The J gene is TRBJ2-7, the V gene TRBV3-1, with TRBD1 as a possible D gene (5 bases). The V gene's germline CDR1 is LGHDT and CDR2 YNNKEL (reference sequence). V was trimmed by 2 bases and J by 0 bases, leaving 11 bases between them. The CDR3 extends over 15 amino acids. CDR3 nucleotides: TGTGCCAGCAGCCAACTCCCGGACACCTCCTACGAGCAGTACTTC. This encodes CASSQLPDTSYEQYF.

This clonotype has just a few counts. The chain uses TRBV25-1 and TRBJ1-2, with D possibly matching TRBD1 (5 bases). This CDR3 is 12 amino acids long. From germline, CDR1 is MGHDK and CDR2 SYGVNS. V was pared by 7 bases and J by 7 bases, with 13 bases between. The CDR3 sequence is CASTAGGSGYTF. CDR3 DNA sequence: TGTGCCAGCACCGCCGGGGGTAGTGGCTACACCTTC.

The DNA for the CDR3 is TGTGCCAGCAGCCCCCGCGGGACTAGGACAGATACGCAGTATTTT. Translating it yields CASSPRGTRTDTQYF. The chain combines TRBV11-3 with TRBJ2-3; 8 nucleotides line up with TRBD2. V was clipped by 5 bases and J by 3 bases; unmatched bases: 7. Germline assignment: CDR1 SGHNT and CDR2 YENEEA. CDR3 size: 15 residues.

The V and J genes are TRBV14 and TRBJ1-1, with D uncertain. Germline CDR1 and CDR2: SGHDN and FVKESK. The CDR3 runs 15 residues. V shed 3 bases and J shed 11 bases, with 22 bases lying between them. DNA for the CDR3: TGTGCCAGCAGCCAGGAGAACGGGCGGCCCTCGGTCGCTTTCTTT. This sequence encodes CASSQENGRPSVAFF.

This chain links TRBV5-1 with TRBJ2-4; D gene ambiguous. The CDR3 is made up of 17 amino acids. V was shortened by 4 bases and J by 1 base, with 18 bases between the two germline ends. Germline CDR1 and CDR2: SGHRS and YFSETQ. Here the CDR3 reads CASSQLEPTGAKNIQYF. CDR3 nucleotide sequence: TGCGCCAGCAGCCAGTTAGAGCCAACGGGTGCCAAAAACATTCAGTACTTC.

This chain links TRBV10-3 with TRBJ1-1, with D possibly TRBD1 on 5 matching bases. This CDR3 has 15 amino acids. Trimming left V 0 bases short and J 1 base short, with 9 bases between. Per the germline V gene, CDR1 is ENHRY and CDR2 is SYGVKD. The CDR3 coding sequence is TGTGCCATCAGTGAGTCCGGGGGGACGAACACTGAAGCTTTCTTT. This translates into CAISESGGTNTEAFF.

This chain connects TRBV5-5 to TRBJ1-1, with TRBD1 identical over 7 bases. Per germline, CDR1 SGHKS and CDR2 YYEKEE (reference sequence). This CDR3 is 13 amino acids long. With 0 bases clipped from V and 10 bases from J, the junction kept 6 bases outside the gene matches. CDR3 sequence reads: CASSLGYGDRAFF. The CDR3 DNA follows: TGTGCCAGCAGCTTGGGGTACGGGGACAGAGCTTTCTTT.

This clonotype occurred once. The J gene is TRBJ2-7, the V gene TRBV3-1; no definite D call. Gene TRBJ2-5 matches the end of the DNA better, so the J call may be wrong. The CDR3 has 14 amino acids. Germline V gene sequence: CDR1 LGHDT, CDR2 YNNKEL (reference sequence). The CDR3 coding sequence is TGTGCCAGCACCCTACGGACCGACCAAGAGACCCAGTACTTC. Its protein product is CASTLRTDQETQYF.

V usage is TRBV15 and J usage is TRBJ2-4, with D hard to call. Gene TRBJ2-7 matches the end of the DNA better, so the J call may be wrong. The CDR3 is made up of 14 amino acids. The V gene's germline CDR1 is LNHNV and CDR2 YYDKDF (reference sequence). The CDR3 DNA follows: TGTGCCACCAGCGAAGGAAAAGTCACCTACGAGCAGTACTTC. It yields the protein CATSEGKVTYEQYF.

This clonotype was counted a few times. In nucleotides, the CDR3 is TGCAGCGTTGTGGATCAGGGGGGTAAGACCCAGTACTTC. It is translated as CSVVDQGGKTQYF. The chain joins TRBV29-1 to TRBJ2-5; D perhaps matches TRBD1 (7 bases). Per germline, CDR1 SQVTM and CDR2 ANQGSEA. The CDR3 consists of 13 residues. The V gene lost 4 bases and the J gene lost 6 bases, with 15 bases spanning the gap.

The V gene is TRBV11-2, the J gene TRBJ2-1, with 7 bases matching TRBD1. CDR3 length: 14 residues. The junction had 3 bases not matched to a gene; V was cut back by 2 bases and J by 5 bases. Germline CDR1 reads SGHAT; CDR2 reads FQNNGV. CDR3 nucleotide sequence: TGTGCCAGCAGCTTAACAGGGGTCCACAATGAGCAGTTCTTC. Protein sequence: CASSLTGVHNEQFF.